This TCR beta chain emerged from a study of a mutant IDH1 vaccine in newly diagnosed glioma (dated by TCRdb to about 2021). About the study as a whole: Eight vaccinations were administered to patients in weeks 1, 3, 5, 7, 11, 15, 19 and 23, corresponding to visits V03 through V10. Longitudinal TCRB deep sequencing was done for 25 to 30 treated patients, wherever samples were available for exploratory analyses. Peripheral blood was collected at six visits: V03 (baseline), V05, V07, V10, V12 and V13. Before enrollment, most patients had been given radiochemotherapy with temozolomide as standard therapy, while the rest had received either radiotherapy alone or temozolomide alone. Vaccination began 4-6 weeks after radiotherapy alone, or alongside temozolomide cycles in the chemotherapy-containing groups. Of the roughly 34 treated patients, approximately 62% were male and around 40% were female, and the mean age was roughly 40 years. Study-wide findings and limitations: The authors noted that analyses of patient blood samples could not be reproduced because of sample limitations. Across multiple MHC alleles, vaccine-induced immune responses were seen in around 94% of patients. Pseudoprogression seemed to be unrelated to changes in the top peripheral T cell clonotypes found by TCRB sequencing. Availability determined which PBMC samples were chosen for TCRB deep sequencing.

The meaning of the sample's time point label: week 23, last vaccination. Every vaccine dose consisted of 300 ug of a 20-mer mutant IDH1 peptide in Montanide, administered subcutaneously together with topical imiquimod. Newly diagnosed WHO grade 3 or 4 IDH1-mutant astrocytomas showing loss of nuclear ATRX were present in the donors. The samples were drawn from NOA16, a multicentre, single-arm, open-label phase I trial in Germany that tested a mutant IDH1 peptide vaccine in humans for the first time. Genomic DNA for TCRB sequencing was extracted from EDTA blood using the DNeasy Blood and Tissue Kit. Including the terminal cysteine and phenylalanine, the CDR3 comprises 12 residues. Of all the DNA, just the CDR3 is kept, 36 bases in frame from base 1. Trimming removed 4 bases from V and 0 bases from J, leaving 5 bases between the germline ends. Sequences SGHRS (CDR1) and YFSETQ (CDR2) are obtained from the germline V gene.

Libraries were made using the immunoSEQ multiplex PCR assay. Following the manufacturer's protocol, the hsTCRB Kit was used to amplify rearranged TCR beta chain sequences. An Illumina MiSeq was used to sequence the TCRB libraries. The source study handled its data this way. Demultiplexing, trimming and gene mapping were performed with the kit vendor's proprietary platform. Held by TCRdb, this immuneACCESS table contains in-frame sequences only and omits some clones. Under half of the omission traces to an unresolved V gene where checked; the cause of the rest is unknown. V and J calls plus clone size are reproduced from that table; the DNA served to infer D and trimming. In this sample the table shows some 80,000 clones, approximately 89% of which occur a single time. The ten most abundant clones make up approximately 0.8% of the sample. Of note for this clone: Its antigen remains undetermined. No base quality information exists; no much larger clone differs at one position.

Sample: PBMCs, taken from a glioma patient whose treatment included an IDH1 peptide vaccine. The TCR comes from a woman aged 45-65 years with glioma. This chain is built from TRBV5-1 and TRBJ2-7, with the D gene call left open. The CDR3 protein is CASSPDSYEQYF. The DNA sequence follows: TGCGCCAGCAGCCCGGACTCCTACGAGCAGTACTTC.